The subject of this entry is one TCR beta chain. Its antigen is currently unknown. 5'RACE with constant-segment primers yielded barcoded, UMI-tagged TCR alpha and TCR beta cDNA libraries. TCRdb fed the 5' RACE reads into MiXCR, producing one record per CDR3 protein. The sample lists more than 80,000 distinct CDR3 sequences; over 10% were seen once. V was trimmed by 7 bases and J by 9 bases, leaving 13 bases between them. Germline V gives CDR1 ENHRY, CDR2 SYGVKD. This CDR3 has 12 residues. This entry belongs to a study of T-cell memory formation after mild COVID-19. Study summary: TCR clustering was largely donor specific.

Study-wide results and caveats: Clones that shrank (day 15 to 85) were balanced CD4/CD8, whereas later expanders leaned CD4+. The SARS-CoV-2 specificity of second-wave clones reaching peak at day 37 remained unverified.

V is TRBV10-3 and J is TRBJ2-1, with D perhaps being TRBD1 or TRBD2 (5 bases each). Sequencing input: PBMCs or a T cell subset sorted from them (not recorded which). The source is an adult woman who had mild COVID-19 (a few samples of this study predate the infection). Cell type and time point are not known. This chain's CDR3 is CAITGNGGEQFF. The CDR3 DNA follows: TGTGCCATCACCGGGAATGGGGGTGAGCAGTTCTTC.